This TCR beta chain derives from a study of blood T cell repertoires in COVID-19. After removal of 6 bases from V and 6 bases from J, the junction contained 10 bases not matched to a gene. The CDR3 consists of 15 residues. Germline CDR1 and CDR2: SGHRS and YFSETQ. Assay: immunoSEQ multiplex PCR; the TCRdb copy retains only in-frame clones and omits some. The data hold approximately 32,000 clones, with around 88% observed a single time. This clone has a single count. Specimen: peripheral blood. The clonotype comes from a human donor in a cohort sampled during active COVID-19. This chain uses TRBV5-1 with TRBJ2-2; the match to TRBD1 covers 8 bases. CDR3 nucleotides: TGCGCCAGCATGGCCACGGGACAGGCCCCCGGGGAGCTGTTTTTT. Encoded protein: CASMATGQAPGELFF.